One sample yielded the 12 T cell receptor beta chains listed below, sequenced in a study of blood T cell repertoires in COVID-19. Only in-frame clones appear in the TCRdb table, and some are missing; sequencing was by immunoSEQ multiplex PCR. Here the sample spans approximately 200,000 clones, about 81% being singletons. The material sequenced was peripheral blood. All receptors come from a woman of 80 years or more with COVID-19, enrolled during active disease.

The chain recombines TRBV4-1 with TRBJ2-5; no definite D call. This CDR3 is 14 amino acids long. The V gene's germline CDR1 is MGHRA and CDR2 YSYEKL. V shed 1 base and J shed 5 bases, with 11 bases lying between them. As DNA, the CDR3 is TGCGCCAGCAGCCAAGGGCCGACTGGGGAGACCCAGTACTTC. Residues: CASSQGPTGETQYF.

The genes are TRBV18 and TRBJ2-7; 10 bases line up with TRBD1. The CDR3 is made up of 15 amino acids. Germline CDR1 and CDR2: KGHSH and LQKENI. J gave up 2 bases and V 4 bases, and 5 bases lay outside the gene matches. DNA for the CDR3: TGTGCCAGCTCACTGGGGACAGGGGCCGCCTACGAGCAGTACTTC. Translating gives CASSLGTGAAYEQYF.

The chain is built from TRBV4-3 and TRBJ1-5; 9 nucleotides align to TRBD1. The CDR3 loop spans 18 amino acids. In germline, CDR1 is LGHNA, CDR2 YSLEER. The junction had 13 bases not matched to a gene; V was cut back by 0 bases and J by 7 bases. The CDR3 coding sequence is TGCGCCAGCAGCCAAGATGCATCCGGACAGGGGACCCGCCAGCCCCAGCATTTT. It yields the protein CASSQDASGQGTRQPQHF.

The chain employs TRBV6-5 and TRBJ2-2; weak D call: TRBD2 (6 bases). Per the germline V gene, CDR1 is MNHEY and CDR2 is SVGAGI. V was shortened by 11 bases and J by 0 bases, with 13 bases between the two germline ends. The CDR3 has 14 residues. The CDR3 DNA follows: TGTGCCGGAGGGCGGTTCGCGAACACCGGGGAGCTGTTTTTT. This gives the protein CAGGRFANTGELFF.

This clone was observed a handful of times. The V call is TRBV25-1, the J call TRBJ1-6; weak D call: TRBD1 (5 bases). Germline CDR1 MGHDK, CDR2 SYGVNS. Between the trimmed V and J ends, which lost 5 bases and 6 bases, there was a span of 11 bases. The CDR3 extends over 14 amino acids. The CDR3 DNA reads TGTGCCAGCAGTCCTCCCAGGGTTAATTCACCCCTCCACTTT. Translating gives CASSPPRVNSPLHF.

This clone was detected only once. The chain combines TRBV28 with TRBJ2-1, with TRBD2 matching 15 bases. The CDR3 has 21 residues. Trimming took 3 bases from V and 7 from J; bases not matched to a gene: 19. Germline V gene data show CDR1 as MDHEN and CDR2 as SYDVKM. In DNA form, the CDR3 reads TGTGCCAGCAGTTTGCCTTACCGCGCGGGACTAGCGGGGGGTACCGGGAATGAGCAGTTCTTC. It translates to CASSLPYRAGLAGGTGNEQFF.

The genes are TRBV10-2 and TRBJ1-6, with 9 bases that match TRBD1. The length of the CDR3 is 14 residues. Looked up from germline, CDR1 is WSHSY and CDR2 is SAAADI. V lost 7 bases, J lost 9 bases, and 7 bases stayed unmatched. The CDR3 nucleotides read TGCGCCAGCACCACGGGACAGGGAGGTTCACCCCTCCACTTT. Translated, it gives CASTTGQGGSPLHF.

This clone was recorded a few times. The rearrangement joins TRBV10-3 to TRBJ2-1; 8 nucleotides align to TRBD2. V was pared by 4 bases and J by 0 bases, with 11 bases of the junction left unmatched. The germline V gene encodes CDR1 ENHRY and CDR2 SYGVKD. The CDR3 runs to 18 residues. The CDR3 coding sequence is TGTGCCATCAGTGTCATCGGGGGGGCCCAAAGCTCCTACAATGAGCAGTTCTTC. Amino acid sequence: CAISVIGGAQSSYNEQFF.

The chain couples TRBV3-1 (or the pseudogene TRBV3-2) to TRBJ2-2, with TRBD1 matching 8 bases. Germline CDR1 and CDR2: LGHDT and YNNKEL (reference sequence). Trimming removed 0 bases from V and 3 bases from J; junction bases left unmatched: 6. The CDR3 extends over 17 amino acids. The CDR3 bases are TGTGCCAGCAGCCAAGATTGGTCAGGGGGCGACACCGGGGAGCTGTTTTTT. Translating gives CASSQDWSGGDTGELFF.

The chain has TRBV5-4 and TRBJ2-1; D is perhaps TRBD2 (6 bases). V lost 7 bases, J lost 3 bases, and 14 bases lay in between. The CDR3 has 14 amino acids. Germline CDR1 reads SGHNT; CDR2 reads YYREEE (reference sequence). The CDR3 bases are TGTGCCAGCTTGGCGGCGGGAAACTACAATGAGCAGTTCTTC. Its translation is CASLAAGNYNEQFF.

The chain combines TRBV29-1 with TRBJ1-5, with a weak D call TRBD1 (5 bases). V was shortened by 4 bases and J by 1 base, with 5 bases between the two germline ends. Germline V gene sequence: CDR1 SQVTM, CDR2 ANQGSEA. This CDR3 is built from 12 residues. This CDR3 reads CSVGQSNQPQHF. CDR3 DNA sequence: TGCAGCGTTGGACAGAGCAATCAGCCCCAGCATTTT.

This clone has only a few counts. V usage is TRBV5-8 and J usage is TRBJ2-2; a possible D gene is TRBD2 (6 bases). The CDR3 sequence is 17 residues long. The germline V and J ends were trimmed by 3 bases and 0 bases, with 15 bases remaining between them. Germline V lookup: CDR1 SGHTS, CDR2 YDEGEE. In DNA, the CDR3 is TGTGCCAGCAGCTCCGCACCGGGACTTACGAACACCGGGGAGCTGTTTTTT. It codes for CASSSAPGLTNTGELFF.